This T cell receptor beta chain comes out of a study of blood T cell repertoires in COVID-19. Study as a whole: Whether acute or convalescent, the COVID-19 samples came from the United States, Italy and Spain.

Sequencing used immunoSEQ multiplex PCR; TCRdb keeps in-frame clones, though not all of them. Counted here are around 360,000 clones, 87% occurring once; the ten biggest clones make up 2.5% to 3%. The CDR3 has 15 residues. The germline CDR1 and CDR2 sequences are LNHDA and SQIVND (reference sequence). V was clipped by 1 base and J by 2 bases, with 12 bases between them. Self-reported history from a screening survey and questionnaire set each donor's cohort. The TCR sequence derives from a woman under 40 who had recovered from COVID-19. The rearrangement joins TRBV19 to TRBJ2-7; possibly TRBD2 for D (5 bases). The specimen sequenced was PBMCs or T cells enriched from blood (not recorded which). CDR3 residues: CASSIAGGPTYEQYF. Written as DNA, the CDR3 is TGTGCCAGTAGTATAGCTGGCGGGCCTACCTACGAGCAGTACTTC.